Following are 6 T cell receptor beta chains from one sample sequenced in a study of radiation and T cells in renal cell carcinoma. TCRdb's copy holds only in-frame clones and misses some; the assay was immunoSEQ multiplex PCR. The sample comprises over 60,000 clones, around 86% of which are singletons, and more than 20% rests with the top ten. Time point in this sample: blood 2 weeks post-SBRT. Treatment of the sample: 15 Gy SBRT to primary tumor, nephrectomy 4 weeks later. The material sequenced was blood, taken from a patient whose treatment included radiotherapy and nephrectomy. The receptors stem from a woman in her forties or fifties with renal cell carcinoma.

The rearrangement links TRBV27 to TRBJ1-3; D is uncertain. V was trimmed by 0 bases and J by 8 bases, leaving 11 bases between them. Germline V gene lookup returns CDR1 MNHEY and CDR2 SMNVEV (reference sequence). The CDR3 totals 14 residues. The CDR3 reads CASSLSGYGDTIYF. In nucleotides, the CDR3 is TGTGCCAGCAGTTTATCAGGGTACGGTGACACCATATATTTT.

V is TRBV4-1 and J is TRBJ2-5; 9 bases line up with TRBD1. V lost 3 bases, J lost 5 bases, and 7 bases stayed unmatched. The CDR3 sequence is 15 residues long. CDR1 is MGHRA and CDR2 is YSYEKL in the germline V gene. The CDR3 reads CASSQGDRAGETQYF. CDR3 sequence (DNA): TGCGCCAGCAGCCAGGGGGACAGGGCGGGCGAGACCCAGTACTTC.

This rearrangement joins TRBV10-2 to TRBJ2-5, with unresolved D. CDR1 and CDR2 (germline): WSHSY, SAAADI. Trimming shortened V by 2 bases and J by 7 bases, and 11 bases separated the two germline ends. This CDR3 is built from 13 residues. This chain's CDR3 is CASSEPRVGTQYF. CDR3 coding DNA: TGCGCCAGCAGTGAGCCCCGAGTCGGGACCCAGTACTTC.

The rearrangement uses TRBV5-1 and TRBJ2-5, with 7 bases fitting TRBD1. CDR1 is SGHRS, CDR2 YFSETQ, per germline. V lost 2 bases and J lost 2; bases outside the gene matches: 0. This CDR3 is built from 13 residues. The chain's CDR3 is CASSFRGQETQYF. As DNA, the CDR3 is TGCGCCAGCAGCTTCAGGGGGCAAGAGACCCAGTACTTC.

This chain connects TRBV19 to TRBJ2-2; a weak D match, TRBD2 (5 bases). CDR1 and CDR2 from the germline V gene are LNHDA and SQIVND (reference sequence). V dropped 6 bases and J dropped 6 bases, with 11 bases sitting between them. The length of the CDR3 is 13 residues. The CDR3, as DNA: TGTGCCAGTAGGTCGACGGGGTCCGGGGAGCTGTTTTTT. Its translation is CASRSTGSGELFF.

The chain employs TRBV21-1 and TRBJ2-6; TRBD2, the D gene given by the table, was not confirmed from the DNA. TRBV21-1 is classified as a pseudogene. The CDR3 runs 17 residues. CDR3 sequence (DNA): TGTGCCAGCTCGAGGCGGGACGCTCACTCTGGGGCCAACGTCCTGACTTTC. It yields the protein CASSRRDAHSGANVLTF.